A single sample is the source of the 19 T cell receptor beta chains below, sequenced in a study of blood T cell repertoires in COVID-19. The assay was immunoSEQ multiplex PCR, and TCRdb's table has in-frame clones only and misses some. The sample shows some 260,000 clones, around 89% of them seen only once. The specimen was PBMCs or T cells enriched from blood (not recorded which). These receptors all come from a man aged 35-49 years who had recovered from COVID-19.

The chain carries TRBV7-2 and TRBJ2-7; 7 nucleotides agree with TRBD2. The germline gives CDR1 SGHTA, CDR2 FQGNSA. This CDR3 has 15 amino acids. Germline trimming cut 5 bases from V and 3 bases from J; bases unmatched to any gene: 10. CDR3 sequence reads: CASSPRLGGSYEQYF. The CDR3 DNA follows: TGTGCCAGCAGCCCCCGTTTGGGCGGGAGCTACGAGCAGTACTTC.

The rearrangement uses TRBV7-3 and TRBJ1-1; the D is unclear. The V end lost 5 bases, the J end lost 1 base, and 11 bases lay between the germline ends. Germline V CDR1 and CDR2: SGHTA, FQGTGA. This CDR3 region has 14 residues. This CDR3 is CASSPQAENTEAFF. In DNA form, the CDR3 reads TGTGCCAGCAGCCCCCAGGCAGAGAACACTGAAGCTTTCTTT.

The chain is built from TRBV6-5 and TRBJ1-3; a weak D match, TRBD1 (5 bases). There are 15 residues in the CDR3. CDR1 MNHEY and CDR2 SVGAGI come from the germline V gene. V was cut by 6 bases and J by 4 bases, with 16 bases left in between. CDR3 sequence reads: CASSEMGGSGNTIYF. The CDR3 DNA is TGTGCCAGCAGCGAGATGGGGGGATCGGGAAACACCATATATTTT.

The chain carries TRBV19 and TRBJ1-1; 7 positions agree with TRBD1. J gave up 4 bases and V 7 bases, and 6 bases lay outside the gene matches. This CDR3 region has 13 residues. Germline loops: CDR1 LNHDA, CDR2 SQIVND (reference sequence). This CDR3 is CASIAQGVTEAFF. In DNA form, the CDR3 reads TGTGCCAGTATTGCGCAGGGGGTCACTGAAGCTTTCTTT.

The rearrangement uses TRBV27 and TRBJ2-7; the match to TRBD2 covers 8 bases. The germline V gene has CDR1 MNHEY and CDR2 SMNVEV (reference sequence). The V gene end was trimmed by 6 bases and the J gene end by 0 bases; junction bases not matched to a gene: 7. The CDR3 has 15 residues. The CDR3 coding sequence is TGTGCCAGCAGCTCCAGCGGGGGCGACTCCTACGAGCAGTACTTC. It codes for CASSSSGGDSYEQYF.

CDR3 in DNA: TGTGCCAGCAGCCAACAATGGACTAGCGGGAGTGGAGATACGCAGTATTTT. The encoded protein is CASSQQWTSGSGDTQYF. This chain joins TRBV4-2 and TRBJ2-3, with TRBD2 matching over 13 bases. CDR1 and CDR2 (germline): LGHNA, YNFKEQ. The CDR3 has 17 amino acids. Trimming cost V 2 bases and J 5 bases; bases outside gene matches: 7.

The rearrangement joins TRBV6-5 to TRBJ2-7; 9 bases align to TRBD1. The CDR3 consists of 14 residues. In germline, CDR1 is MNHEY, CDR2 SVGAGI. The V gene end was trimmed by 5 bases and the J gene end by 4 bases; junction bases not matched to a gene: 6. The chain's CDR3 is CASSPGTGRYEQYF. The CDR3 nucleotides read TGTGCCAGCAGTCCCGGGACAGGGAGGTACGAGCAGTACTTC.

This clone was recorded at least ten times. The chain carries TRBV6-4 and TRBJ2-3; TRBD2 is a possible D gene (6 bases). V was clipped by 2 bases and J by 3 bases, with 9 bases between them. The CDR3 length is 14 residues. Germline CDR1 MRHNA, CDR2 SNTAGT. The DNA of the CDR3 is TGTGCCAGCAGTGACGGGGGAGGTACAGATACGCAGTATTTT. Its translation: CASSDGGGTDTQYF.

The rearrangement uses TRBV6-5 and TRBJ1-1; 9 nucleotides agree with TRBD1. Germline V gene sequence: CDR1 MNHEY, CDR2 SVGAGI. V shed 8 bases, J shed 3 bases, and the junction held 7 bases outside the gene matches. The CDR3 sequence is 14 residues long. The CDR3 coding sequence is TGTGCCAGCGGAAGGACAGGGGTCGACACTGAAGCTTTCTTT. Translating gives CASGRTGVDTEAFF.

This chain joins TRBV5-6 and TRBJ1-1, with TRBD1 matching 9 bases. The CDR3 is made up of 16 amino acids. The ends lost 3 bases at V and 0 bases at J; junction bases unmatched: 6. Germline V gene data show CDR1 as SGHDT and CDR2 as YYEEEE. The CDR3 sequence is CASSSRWDRVNTEAFF. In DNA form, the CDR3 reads TGTGCCAGCAGCTCGAGATGGGACAGGGTGAACACTGAAGCTTTCTTT.

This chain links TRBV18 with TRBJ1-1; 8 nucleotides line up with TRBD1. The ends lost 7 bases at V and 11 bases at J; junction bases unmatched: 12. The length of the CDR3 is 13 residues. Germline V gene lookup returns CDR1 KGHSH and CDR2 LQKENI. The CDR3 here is CASLADRERMAFF. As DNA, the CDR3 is TGTGCCAGCTTAGCGGACAGGGAAAGGATGGCTTTCTTT.

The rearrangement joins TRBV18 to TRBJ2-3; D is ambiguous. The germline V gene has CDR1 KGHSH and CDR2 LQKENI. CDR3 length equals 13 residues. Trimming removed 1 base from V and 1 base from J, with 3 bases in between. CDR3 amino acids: CASSPRGTDTQYF. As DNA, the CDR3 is TGTGCCAGCTCACCACGCGGCACAGATACGCAGTATTTT.

The CDR3: CASSPRAAGEFF. Here the CDR3 DNA reads TGTGCCAGCAGTCCCAGAGCGGCAGGGGAATTCTTC. V gene TRBV12-3 or TRBV12-4 combines with J gene TRBJ2-1, with D maybe TRBD1 (6 bases). This CDR3 region has 12 residues. The V end was cut by 5 bases, the J end by 16 bases, with 18 bases between.

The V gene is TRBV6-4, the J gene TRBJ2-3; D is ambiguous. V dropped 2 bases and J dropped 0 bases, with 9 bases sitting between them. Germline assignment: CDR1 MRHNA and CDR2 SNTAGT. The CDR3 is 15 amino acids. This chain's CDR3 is CASSDPPSSTDTQYF. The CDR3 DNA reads TGTGCCAGCAGTGACCCCCCTAGTAGCACAGATACGCAGTATTTT.

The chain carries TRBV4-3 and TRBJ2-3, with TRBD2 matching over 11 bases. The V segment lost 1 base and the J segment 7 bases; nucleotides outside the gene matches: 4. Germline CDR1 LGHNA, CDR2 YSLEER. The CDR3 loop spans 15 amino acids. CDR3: CASSQVTSGKHTQYF. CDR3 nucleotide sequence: TGCGCCAGCAGCCAAGTGACTAGCGGGAAACATACGCAGTATTTT.

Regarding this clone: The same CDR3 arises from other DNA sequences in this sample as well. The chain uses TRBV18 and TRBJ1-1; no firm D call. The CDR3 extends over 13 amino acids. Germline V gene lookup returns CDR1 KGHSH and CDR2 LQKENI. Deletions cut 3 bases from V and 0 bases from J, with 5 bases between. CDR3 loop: CASSPTVNTEAFF. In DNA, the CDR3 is TGTGCCAGCTCACCTACGGTGAACACTGAAGCTTTCTTT.

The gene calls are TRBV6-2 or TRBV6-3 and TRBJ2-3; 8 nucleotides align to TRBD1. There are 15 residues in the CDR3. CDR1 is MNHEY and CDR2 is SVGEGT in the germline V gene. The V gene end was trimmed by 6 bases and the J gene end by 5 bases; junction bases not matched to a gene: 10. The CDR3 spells CASSRNLGTGDTQYF. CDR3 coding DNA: TGTGCCAGCAGCCGAAATCTGGGGACAGGAGATACGCAGTATTTT.

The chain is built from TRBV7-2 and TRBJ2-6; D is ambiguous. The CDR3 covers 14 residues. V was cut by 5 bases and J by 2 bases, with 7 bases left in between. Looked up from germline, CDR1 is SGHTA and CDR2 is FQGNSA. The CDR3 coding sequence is TGTGCCAGCAGCCCGCGTACTGGGGCCAACGTCCTGACTTTC. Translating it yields CASSPRTGANVLTF.

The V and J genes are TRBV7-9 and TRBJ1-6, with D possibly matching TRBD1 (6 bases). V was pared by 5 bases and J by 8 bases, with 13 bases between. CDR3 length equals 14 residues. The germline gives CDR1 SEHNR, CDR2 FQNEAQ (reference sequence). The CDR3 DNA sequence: TGTGCCAGCAGCCAAGACACAGGGTATTCACCCCTCCACTTT. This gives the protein CASSQDTGYSPLHF.